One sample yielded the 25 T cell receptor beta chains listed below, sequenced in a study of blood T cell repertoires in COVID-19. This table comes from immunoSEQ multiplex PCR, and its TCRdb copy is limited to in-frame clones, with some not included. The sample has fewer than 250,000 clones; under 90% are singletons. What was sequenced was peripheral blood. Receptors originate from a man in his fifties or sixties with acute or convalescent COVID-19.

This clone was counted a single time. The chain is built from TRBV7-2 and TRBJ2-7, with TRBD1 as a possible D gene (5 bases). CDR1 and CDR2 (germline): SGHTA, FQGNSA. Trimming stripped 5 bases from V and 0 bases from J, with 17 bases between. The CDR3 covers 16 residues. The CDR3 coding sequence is TGTGCCAGCAGCCGTAGGGGCAGTCTGAGCTCCTACGAGCAGTACTTC. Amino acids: CASSRRGSLSSYEQYF.

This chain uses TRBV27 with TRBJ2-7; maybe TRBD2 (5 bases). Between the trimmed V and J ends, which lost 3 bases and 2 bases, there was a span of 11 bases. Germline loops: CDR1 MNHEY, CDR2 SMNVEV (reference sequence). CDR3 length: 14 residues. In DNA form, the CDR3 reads TGTGCCAGCAGTTTTACGGGGTTTCCCTACGAGCAGTACTTC. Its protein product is CASSFTGFPYEQYF.

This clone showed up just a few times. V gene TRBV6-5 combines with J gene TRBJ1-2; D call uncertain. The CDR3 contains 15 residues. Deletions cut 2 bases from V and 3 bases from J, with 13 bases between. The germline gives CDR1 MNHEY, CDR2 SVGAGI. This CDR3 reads CASSYLARGDYGYTF. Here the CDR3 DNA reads TGTGCCAGCAGTTACCTCGCCCGGGGAGACTATGGCTACACCTTC.

In DNA, the CDR3 is TGTGCCAGCAGCCAACAGGGTTGGTATCAGCCCCAGCATTTT. Translation: CASSQQGWYQPQHF. The V and J genes are TRBV14 and TRBJ1-5; D is perhaps TRBD1 (5 bases). The V gene's germline CDR1 is SGHDN and CDR2 FVKESK. With 2 bases removed from V and 5 bases from J, the gap between germline ends came to 10 bases. CDR3 length: 14 amino acids. The full variable domain, completed using reference TRBV14 and TRBJ1-5, is EAGVTQFPSHSVIEKGQTVTLRCDPISGHDNLYWYRRVMGKEIKFLLHFVKESKQDESGMPNNRFLAERTGGTYSTLKVQPAELEDSGVYFCASSQQGWYQPQHFGDGTRLSIL.

As DNA, the CDR3 is TGTGCCAGCAGTTTATCGAATTTTAGGGGGACAGGGGACACTGAAGCTTTCTTT. It translates to CASSLSNFRGTGDTEAFF. This chain uses TRBV27 with TRBJ1-1; 10 bases agree with TRBD1. The CDR3 has 18 residues. CDR1 MNHEY and CDR2 SMNVEV come from the germline V gene (reference sequence). V lost 0 bases, J lost 3 bases, and 10 bases stayed unmatched.

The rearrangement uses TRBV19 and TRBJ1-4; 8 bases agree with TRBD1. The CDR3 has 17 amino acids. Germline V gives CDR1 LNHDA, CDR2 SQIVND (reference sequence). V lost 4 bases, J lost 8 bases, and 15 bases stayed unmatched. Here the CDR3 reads CASSTGQGGALIEKLFF. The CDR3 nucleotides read TGTGCCAGTAGTACCGGACAGGGTGGAGCCCTGATCGAAAAACTGTTTTTT.

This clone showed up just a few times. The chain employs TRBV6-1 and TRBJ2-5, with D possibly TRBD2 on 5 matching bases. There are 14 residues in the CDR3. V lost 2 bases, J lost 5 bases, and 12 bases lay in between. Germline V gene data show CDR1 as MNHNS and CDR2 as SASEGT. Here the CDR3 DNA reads TGTGCCAGCAGTGAAATTCGGGGAAGGGAGACCCAGTACTTC. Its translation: CASSEIRGRETQYF.

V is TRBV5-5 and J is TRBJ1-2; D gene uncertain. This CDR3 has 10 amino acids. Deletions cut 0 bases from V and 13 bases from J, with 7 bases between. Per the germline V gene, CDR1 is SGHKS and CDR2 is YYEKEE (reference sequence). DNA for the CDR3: TGTGCCAGCAGCTTGGGAGGTCTCACCTTC. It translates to CASSLGGLTF.

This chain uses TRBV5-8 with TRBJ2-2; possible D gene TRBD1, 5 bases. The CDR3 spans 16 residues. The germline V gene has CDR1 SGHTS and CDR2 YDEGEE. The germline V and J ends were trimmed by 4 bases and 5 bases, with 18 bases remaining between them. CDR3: CASSRGQAVSTGELFF. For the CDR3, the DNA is TGTGCCAGCAGCAGGGGTCAGGCGGTCAGTACCGGGGAGCTGTTTTTT.

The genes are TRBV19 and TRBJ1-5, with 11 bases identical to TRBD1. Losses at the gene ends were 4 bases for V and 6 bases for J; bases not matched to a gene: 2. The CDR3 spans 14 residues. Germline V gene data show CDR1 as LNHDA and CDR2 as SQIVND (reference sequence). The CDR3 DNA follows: TGTGCCAGTAGTAGGACAGGGGGCATTCAGCCCCAGCATTTT. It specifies CASSRTGGIQPQHF. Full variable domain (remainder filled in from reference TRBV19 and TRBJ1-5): DGGITQSPKYLFRKEGQNVTLSCEQNLNHDAMYWYRQDPGQGLRLIYYSQIVNDFQKGDIAEGYSVSREKKESFPLTVTSAQKNPTAFYLCASSRTGGIQPQHFGDGTRLSIL.

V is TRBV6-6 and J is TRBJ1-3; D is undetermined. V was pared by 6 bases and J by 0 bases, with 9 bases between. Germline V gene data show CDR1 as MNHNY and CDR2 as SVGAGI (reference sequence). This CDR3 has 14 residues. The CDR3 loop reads CASRADNSGNTIYF. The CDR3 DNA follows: TGTGCCAGCAGAGCAGACAACTCTGGAAACACCATATATTTT.

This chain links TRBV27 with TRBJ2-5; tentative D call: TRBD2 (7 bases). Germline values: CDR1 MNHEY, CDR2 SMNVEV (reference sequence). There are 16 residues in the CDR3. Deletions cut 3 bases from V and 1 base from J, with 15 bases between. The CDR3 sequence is CASSLWRGGIQETQYF. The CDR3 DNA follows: TGTGCCAGCAGTTTGTGGAGGGGGGGGATCCAAGAGACCCAGTACTTC.

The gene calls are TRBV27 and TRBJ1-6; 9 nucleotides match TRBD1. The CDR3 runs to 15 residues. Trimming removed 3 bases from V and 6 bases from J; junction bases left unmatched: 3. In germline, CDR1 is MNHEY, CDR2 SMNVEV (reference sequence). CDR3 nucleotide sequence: TGTGCCAGCAGTTTCCCGGACAGGGGTAATTCACCCCTCCACTTT. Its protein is CASSFPDRGNSPLHF.

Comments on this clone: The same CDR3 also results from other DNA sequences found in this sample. DNA of the CDR3: TGTGCCAGTAGTATAGGGGCAGGGAACACTGAAGCTTTCTTT. The encoded protein is CASSIGAGNTEAFF. The chain couples TRBV19 to TRBJ1-1; no firm D call. This CDR3 spans 14 amino acids. The germline CDR1 and CDR2 sequences are LNHDA and SQIVND (reference sequence). Trimming cost V 1 base and J 1 base, with 7 bases left between them.

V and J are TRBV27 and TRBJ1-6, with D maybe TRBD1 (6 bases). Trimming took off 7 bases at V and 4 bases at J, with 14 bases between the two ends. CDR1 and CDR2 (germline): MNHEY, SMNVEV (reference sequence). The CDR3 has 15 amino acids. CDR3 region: CASKGQLFYNSPLHF. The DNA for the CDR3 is TGTGCCAGCAAAGGACAGCTTTTTTATAATTCACCCCTCCACTTT.

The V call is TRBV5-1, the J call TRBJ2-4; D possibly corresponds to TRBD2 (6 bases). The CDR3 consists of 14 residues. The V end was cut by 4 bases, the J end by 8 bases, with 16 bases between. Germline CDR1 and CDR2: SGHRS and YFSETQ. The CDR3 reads CASSAERASDIQYF. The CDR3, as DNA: TGCGCCAGCAGCGCCGAACGGGCTAGCGACATTCAGTACTTC.

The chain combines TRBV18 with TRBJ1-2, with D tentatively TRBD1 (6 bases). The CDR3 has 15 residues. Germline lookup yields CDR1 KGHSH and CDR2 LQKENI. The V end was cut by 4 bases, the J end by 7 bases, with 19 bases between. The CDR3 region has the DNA TGTGCCAGCTCACATATGGACAGAGATCTCCTTGGCTACACCTTC. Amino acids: CASSHMDRDLLGYTF.

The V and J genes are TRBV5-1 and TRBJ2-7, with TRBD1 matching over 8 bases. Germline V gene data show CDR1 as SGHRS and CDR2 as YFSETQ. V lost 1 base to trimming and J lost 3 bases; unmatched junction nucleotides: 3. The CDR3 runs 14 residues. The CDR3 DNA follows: TGCGCCAGCAGCTTGCGGGACAGGAGCTACGAGCAGTACTTC. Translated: CASSLRDRSYEQYF.

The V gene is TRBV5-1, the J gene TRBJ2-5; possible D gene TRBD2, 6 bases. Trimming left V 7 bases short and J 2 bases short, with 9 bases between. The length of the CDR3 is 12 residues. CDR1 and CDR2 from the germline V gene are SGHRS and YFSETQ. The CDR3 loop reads CASGTAQETQYF. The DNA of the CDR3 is TGCGCCAGCGGGACTGCTCAAGAGACCCAGTACTTC.

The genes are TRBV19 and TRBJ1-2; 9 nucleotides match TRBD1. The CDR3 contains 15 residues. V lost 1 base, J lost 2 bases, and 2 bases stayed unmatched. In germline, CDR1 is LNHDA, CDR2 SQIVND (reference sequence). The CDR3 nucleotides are TGTGCCAGTAGTATAGGGACAGGGGCGAACTATGGCTACACCTTC. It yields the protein CASSIGTGANYGYTF.

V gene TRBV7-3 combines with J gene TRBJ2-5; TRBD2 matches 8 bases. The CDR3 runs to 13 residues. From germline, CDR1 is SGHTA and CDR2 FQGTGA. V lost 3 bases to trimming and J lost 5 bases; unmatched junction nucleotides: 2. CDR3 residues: CASSLSGGETQYF. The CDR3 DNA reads TGTGCCAGCAGCTTGAGCGGGGGTGAGACCCAGTACTTC. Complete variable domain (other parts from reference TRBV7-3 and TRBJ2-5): GAGVSQTPSNKVTEKGKYVELRCDPISGHTALYWYRQSLGQGPEFLIYFQGTGAADDSGLPNDRFFAVRPEGSVSTLKIQRTERGDSAVYLCASSLSGGETQYFGPGTRLLVL.

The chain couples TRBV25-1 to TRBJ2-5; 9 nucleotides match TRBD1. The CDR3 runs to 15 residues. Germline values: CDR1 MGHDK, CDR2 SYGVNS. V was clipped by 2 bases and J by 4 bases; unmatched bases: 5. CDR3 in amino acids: CASSENRGRAETQYF. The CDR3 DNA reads TGTGCCAGCAGTGAAAACAGGGGGCGCGCAGAGACCCAGTACTTC.

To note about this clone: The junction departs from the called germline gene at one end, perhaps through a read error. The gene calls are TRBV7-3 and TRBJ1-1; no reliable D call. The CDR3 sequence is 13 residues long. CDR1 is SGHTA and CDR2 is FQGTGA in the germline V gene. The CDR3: CASSITGNTEAFF. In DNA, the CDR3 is TGTGCCAGCAGCATAACCGGTAACACTGAAGCTTTCTTT. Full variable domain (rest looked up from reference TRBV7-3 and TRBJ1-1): GAGVSQTPSNKVTEKGKYVELRCDPISGHTALYWYRQSLGQGPEFLIYFQGTGAADDSGLPNDRFFAVRPEGSVSTLKIQRTERGDSAVYLCASSITGNTEAFFGQGTRLTVV.

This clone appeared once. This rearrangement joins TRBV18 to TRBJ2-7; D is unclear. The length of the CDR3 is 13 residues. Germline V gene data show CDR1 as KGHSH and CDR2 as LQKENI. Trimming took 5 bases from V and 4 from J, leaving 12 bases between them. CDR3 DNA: TGTGCCAGCTCATCGAGCCCAACTTACGAGCAGTACTTC. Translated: CASSSSPTYEQYF.

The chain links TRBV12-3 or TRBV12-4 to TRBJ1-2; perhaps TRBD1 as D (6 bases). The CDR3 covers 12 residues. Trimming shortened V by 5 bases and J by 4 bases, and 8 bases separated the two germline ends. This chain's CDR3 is CASSGQIYGYTF. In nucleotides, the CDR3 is TGTGCCAGCAGTGGACAGATCTATGGCTACACCTTC.